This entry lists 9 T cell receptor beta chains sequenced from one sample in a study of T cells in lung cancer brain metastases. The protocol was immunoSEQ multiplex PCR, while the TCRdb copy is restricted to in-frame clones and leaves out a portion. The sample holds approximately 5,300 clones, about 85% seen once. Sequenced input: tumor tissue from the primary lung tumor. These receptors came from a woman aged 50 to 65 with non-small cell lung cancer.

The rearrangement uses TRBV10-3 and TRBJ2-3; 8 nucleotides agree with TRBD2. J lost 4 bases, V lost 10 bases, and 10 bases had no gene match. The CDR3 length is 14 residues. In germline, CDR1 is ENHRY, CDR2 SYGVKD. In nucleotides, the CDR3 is TGTGCCACCGGGGGGCAGCGGGAGTCAGATACGCAGTATTTT. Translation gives CATGGQRESDTQYF.

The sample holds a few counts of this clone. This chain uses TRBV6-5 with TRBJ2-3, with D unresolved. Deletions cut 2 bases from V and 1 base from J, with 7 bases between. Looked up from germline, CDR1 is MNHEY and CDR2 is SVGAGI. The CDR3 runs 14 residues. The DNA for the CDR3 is TGTGCCAGCAGTTACCGAGACGGCACAGATACGCAGTATTTT. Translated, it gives CASSYRDGTDTQYF.

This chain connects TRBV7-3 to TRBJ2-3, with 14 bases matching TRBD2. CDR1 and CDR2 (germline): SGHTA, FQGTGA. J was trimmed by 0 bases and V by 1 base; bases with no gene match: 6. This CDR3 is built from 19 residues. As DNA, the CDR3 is TGTGCCAGCAGCTTAATGCCCCGGACTAGCGGGAGGAGCACAGATACGCAGTATTTT. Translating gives CASSLMPRTSGRSTDTQYF.

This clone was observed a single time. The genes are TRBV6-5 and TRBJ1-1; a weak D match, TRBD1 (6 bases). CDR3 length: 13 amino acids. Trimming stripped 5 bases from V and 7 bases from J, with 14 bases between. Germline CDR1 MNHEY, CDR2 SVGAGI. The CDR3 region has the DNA TGTGCCAGCAGTCAGGACAGAGGTTTTGAAGCTTTCTTT. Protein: CASSQDRGFEAFF.

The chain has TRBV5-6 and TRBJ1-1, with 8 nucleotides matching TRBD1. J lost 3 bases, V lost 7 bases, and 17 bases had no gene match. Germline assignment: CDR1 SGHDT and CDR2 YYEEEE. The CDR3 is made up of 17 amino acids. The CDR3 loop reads CASLIRGDRRLHTEAFF. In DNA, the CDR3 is TGTGCCAGCCTAATCCGGGGGGACAGGAGGCTTCACACTGAAGCTTTCTTT.

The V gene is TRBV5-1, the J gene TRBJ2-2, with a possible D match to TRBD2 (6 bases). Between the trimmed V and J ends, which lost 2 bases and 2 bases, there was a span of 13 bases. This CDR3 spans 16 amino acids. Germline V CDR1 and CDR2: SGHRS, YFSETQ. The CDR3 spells CASSLATGTNTGELFF. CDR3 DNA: TGCGCCAGCAGCTTAGCCACCGGGACTAACACCGGGGAGCTGTTTTTT.

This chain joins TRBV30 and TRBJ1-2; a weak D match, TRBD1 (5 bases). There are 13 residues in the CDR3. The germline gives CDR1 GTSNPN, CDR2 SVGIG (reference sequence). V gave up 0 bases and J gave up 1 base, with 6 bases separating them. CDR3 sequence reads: CAWSVGHNYGYTF. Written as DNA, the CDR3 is TGTGCCTGGAGTGTAGGACATAACTATGGCTACACCTTC.

The CDR3: CASSPWASNEQFF. In DNA form, the CDR3 reads TGTGCCAGCTCACCATGGGCTAGCAATGAGCAGTTCTTC. This chain uses TRBV18 with TRBJ2-1, with no clear D. There are 13 residues in the CDR3. Between the trimmed V and J ends, which lost 2 bases and 6 bases, there was a span of 8 bases. Looked up from germline, CDR1 is KGHSH and CDR2 is LQKENI.

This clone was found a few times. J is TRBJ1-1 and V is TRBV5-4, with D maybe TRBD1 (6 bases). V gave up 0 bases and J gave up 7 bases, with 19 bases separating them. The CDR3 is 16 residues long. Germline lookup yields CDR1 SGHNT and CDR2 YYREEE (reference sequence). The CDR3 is CASSLDGGSLQGEAFF. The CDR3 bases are TGTGCCAGCAGCTTGGATGGGGGCTCACTTCAAGGTGAAGCTTTCTTT.